This is a list of T cell receptor beta chains from one sample in a study of Graves' ophthalmopathy and Graves' hyperthyroidism. TCRdb redid the calling of the multiplex PCR reads with MiXCR, one entry per CDR3 protein. The sample shows 300,000 to 450,000 distinct CDR3 sequences, about 18% of them seen only once. The material sequenced was peripheral blood. The receptor set was obtained from an adult woman with stable Graves' hyperthyroidism. Both conserved end residues are part of each CDR3. A D gene is named only where the DNA matches it firmly. A clone size is listed for some rows: how often the clone was seen (once, few, many), or a class if it is expanded.

D gene: -
J gene: TRBJ2-2
clone size: many
V gene: TRBV27
CDR3 protein: CASSQIRGTGELFF
CDR3 DNA: TGTGCCAGCAGTCAAATTAGGGGAACCGGGGAGCTGTTTTTT

D gene: TRBD2
J gene: TRBJ2-2
clone size: many
V gene: TRBV5-1
CDR3 protein: CASSFVAGAPTGELFF
CDR3 DNA: TGCGCCAGCAGCTTCGTAGCGGGAGCGCCTACCGGGGAGCTGTTTTTT

D gene: TRBD2
J gene: TRBJ2-5
clone size: many
V gene: TRBV2
CDR3 protein: CASRVAGGPLETQYF
CDR3 DNA: TGTGCCAGCAGAGTAGCGGGAGGGCCTTTAGAGACCCAGTACTTC

D gene: -
J gene: TRBJ1-2
clone size: many
V gene: TRBV29-1
CDR3 protein: CSVASAGYGYTF
CDR3 DNA: TGCAGCGTTGCATCGGCCGGCTATGGCTACACCTTC

D gene: -
J gene: TRBJ1-1
clone size: many
V gene: TRBV30
CDR3 protein: CAWSIGVNTEAFF
CDR3 DNA: TGTGCCTGGAGTATCGGGGTGAACACTGAAGCTTTCTTT

D gene: -
J gene: TRBJ1-1
clone size: -
V gene: TRBV28
CDR3 protein: CASRQGLGTEAFF
CDR3 DNA: TGTGCCAGCAGACAGGGATTGGGCACTGAAGCTTTCTTT

D gene: TRBD2
J gene: TRBJ2-7
clone size: many
V gene: TRBV20-1
CDR3 protein: CSANNLAGGTYEQYF
CDR3 DNA: TGCAGTGCCAACAATCTAGCGGGAGGTACCTACGAGCAGTACTTC

D gene: TRBD1
J gene: TRBJ1-6
clone size: many
V gene: TRBV9
CDR3 protein: CASSEKTGPSPLHF
CDR3 DNA: TGTGCCAGCAGCGAAAAGACAGGGCCTTCACCCCTCCACTTT

D gene: -
J gene: TRBJ2-6
clone size: many
V gene: TRBV20-1
CDR3 protein: CSATGDSGANVLTF
CDR3 DNA: TGCAGTGCTACAGGGGATTCTGGGGCCAACGTCCTGACTTTC

D gene: -
J gene: TRBJ1-1
clone size: many
V gene: TRBV7-9
CDR3 protein: CASSLEGGTDMNTEAFF
CDR3 DNA: TGTGCCAGCAGCTTAGAAGGAGGGACCGACATGAACACTGAAGCTTTCTTT

D gene: -
J gene: TRBJ2-7
clone size: -
V gene: TRBV20-1
CDR3 protein: CSAGVGTFSYEQYF
CDR3 DNA: TGCAGTGCTGGCGTCGGGACTTTCTCCTACGAGCAGTACTTC

D gene: -
J gene: TRBJ1-6
clone size: -
V gene: TRBV6-1
CDR3 protein: CASRRRTGPNSPLHF
CDR3 DNA: TGTGCCAGCAGGCGTCGGACTGGGCCTAATTCACCCCTCCACTTT

D gene: -
J gene: TRBJ2-5
clone size: many
V gene: TRBV10-3
CDR3 protein: CAISDRETQYF
CDR3 DNA: TGTGCCATCAGTGATAGAGAGACCCAGTACTTC

D gene: -
J gene: TRBJ2-5
clone size: many
V gene: TRBV6-1
CDR3 protein: CASSEHRASQETQYF
CDR3 DNA: TGTGCCAGCAGTGAGCACCGGGCGTCCCAAGAGACCCAGTACTTC

D gene: -
J gene: TRBJ1-3
clone size: many
V gene: TRBV20-1
CDR3 protein: CSAQPVSGNTIYF
CDR3 DNA: TGCAGTGCGCAACCAGTCTCTGGAAACACCATATATTTT

D gene: -
J gene: TRBJ1-2
clone size: many
V gene: TRBV28
CDR3 protein: CASSLWGASNYGYTF
CDR3 DNA: TGTGCCAGCAGTTTATGGGGGGCTTCTAACTATGGCTACACCTTC

D gene: -
J gene: TRBJ2-7
clone size: -
V gene: TRBV12-3/TRBV12-4
CDR3 protein: CASSPSDRYEQYF
CDR3 DNA: TGTGCCAGCAGTCCGTCGGACAGATACGAGCAGTACTTC

D gene: TRBD1
J gene: TRBJ1-2
clone size: many
V gene: TRBV29-1
CDR3 protein: CSVEDQRGTENGYTF
CDR3 DNA: TGCAGCGTTGAAGATCAGAGAGGGACAGAGAATGGCTACACCTTC

D gene: -
J gene: TRBJ1-2
clone size: many
V gene: TRBV5-1
CDR3 protein: CASSKTGPTGYTF
CDR3 DNA: TGCGCCAGCAGCAAAACGGGACCGACTGGCTACACCTTC

D gene: -
J gene: TRBJ1-3
clone size: -
V gene: TRBV6-1
CDR3 protein: CASSGGVTSGNTIYF
CDR3 DNA: TGTGCCAGCAGTGGAGGAGTTACTTCTGGAAACACCATATATTTT

D gene: -
J gene: TRBJ2-5
clone size: -
V gene: TRBV6-5
CDR3 protein: CASSYDLGEIAAETKYF
CDR3 DNA: TGTGCCAGCAGTTATGATTTGGGGGAGATAGCGGCAGAGACCAAGTACTTC

D gene: -
J gene: TRBJ1-1
clone size: -
V gene: TRBV2
CDR3 protein: CASTGGASNTEAFF
CDR3 DNA: TGTGCCAGCACTGGGGGGGCGTCGAACACTGAAGCTTTCTTT

D gene: -
J gene: TRBJ2-4
clone size: many
V gene: TRBV20-1
CDR3 protein: CSARDGTDVAKNIQYF
CDR3 DNA: TGCAGTGCTAGAGACGGAACCGATGTAGCCAAAAACATTCAGTACTTC

D gene: -
J gene: TRBJ2-7
clone size: many
V gene: TRBV10-3
CDR3 protein: CAISGRGIEQYF
CDR3 DNA: TGTGCCATCAGTGGTCGGGGGATCGAGCAGTACTTC

D gene: -
J gene: TRBJ2-7
clone size: many
V gene: TRBV6-1
CDR3 protein: CASSSPVVPPYEQYF
CDR3 DNA: TGTGCCAGCAGCTCACCTGTAGTCCCCCCCTACGAGCAGTACTTC

D gene: TRBD1
J gene: TRBJ2-7
clone size: -
V gene: TRBV28
CDR3 protein: CASSSGTGVYF
CDR3 DNA: TGTGCCAGCAGTTCCGGGACAGGGGTGTACTTC

D gene: -
J gene: TRBJ2-7
clone size: many
V gene: TRBV28
CDR3 protein: CASSFGTFPYEQYF
CDR3 DNA: TGTGCCAGCAGTTTCGGGACGTTCCCCTACGAGCAGTACTTC

D gene: TRBD2
J gene: TRBJ2-7
clone size: many
V gene: TRBV6-2/TRBV6-3
CDR3 protein: CASISVAGADPRYEQYF
CDR3 DNA: TGTGCCAGCATCTCGGTAGCGGGAGCCGATCCACGCTACGAGCAGTACTTC

D gene: TRBD1
J gene: TRBJ1-5
clone size: -
V gene: TRBV6-1
CDR3 protein: CASSPQGGHSNQPQHF
CDR3 DNA: TGTGCCAGCAGTCCACAGGGGGGGCATAGCAATCAGCCCCAGCATTTT

D gene: TRBD2
J gene: TRBJ2-4
clone size: many
V gene: TRBV2
CDR3 protein: CASSTLAGGRNIQYF
CDR3 DNA: TGTGCCAGCAGCACTCTAGCGGGAGGCAGAAACATTCAGTACTTC

D gene: -
J gene: TRBJ1-1
clone size: -
V gene: TRBV6-2/TRBV6-3
CDR3 protein: CASSYSKGLLAFF
CDR3 DNA: TGTGCCAGCAGTTACTCGAAGGGCCTACTAGCTTTCTTT

D gene: TRBD1
J gene: TRBJ2-5
clone size: few
V gene: TRBV25-1
CDR3 protein: CASSLVPGQGAKETQYF
CDR3 DNA: TGTGCCAGCAGCCTAGTACCGGGACAGGGGGCAAAGGAGACCCAGTACTTC

D gene: TRBD2
J gene: TRBJ2-7
clone size: few
V gene: TRBV5-1
CDR3 protein: CASSPGLAGPTYEQYF
CDR3 DNA: TGCGCCAGCAGCCCCGGACTAGCGGGACCCACTTACGAGCAGTACTTC

D gene: TRBD1
J gene: TRBJ1-1
clone size: many
V gene: TRBV12-3/TRBV12-4
CDR3 protein: CASTEGQGNTEAFF
CDR3 DNA: TGTGCCAGCACCGAAGGACAGGGGAACACTGAAGCTTTCTTT

D gene: -
J gene: TRBJ2-7
clone size: -
V gene: TRBV10-3
CDR3 protein: CAIRMGYEQYF
CDR3 DNA: TGTGCCATCAGGATGGGCTACGAGCAGTACTTC

D gene: -
J gene: TRBJ1-1
clone size: many
V gene: TRBV29-1
CDR3 protein: CSVVGSEGDTEAFF
CDR3 DNA: TGCAGCGTTGTGGGCAGTGAGGGGGACACTGAAGCTTTCTTT

D gene: TRBD1
J gene: TRBJ1-2
clone size: many
V gene: TRBV5-5
CDR3 protein: CASSLATGGPGYGYTF
CDR3 DNA: TGTGCCAGCAGCTTGGCAACAGGGGGCCCGGGCTATGGCTACACCTTC

D gene: -
J gene: TRBJ1-5
clone size: many
V gene: TRBV6-2/TRBV6-3
CDR3 protein: CASSFQEGVQPQHF
CDR3 DNA: TGTGCCAGCAGTTTCCAGGAGGGGGTTCAGCCCCAGCATTTT

D gene: TRBD2
J gene: TRBJ2-5
clone size: -
V gene: TRBV12-3/TRBV12-4
CDR3 protein: CASSIGLAGGLGQETQYF
CDR3 DNA: TGTGCCAGCAGTATTGGACTAGCGGGAGGGCTGGGCCAAGAGACCCAGTACTTC

D gene: TRBD1
J gene: TRBJ2-5
clone size: many
V gene: TRBV11-2
CDR3 protein: CASRQPGQAQETQYF
CDR3 DNA: TGTGCCAGCAGACAGCCGGGACAGGCCCAAGAGACCCAGTACTTC

D gene: -
J gene: TRBJ1-5
clone size: many
V gene: TRBV6-2/TRBV6-3
CDR3 protein: CASSYFRFSAPEGNQPQHF
CDR3 DNA: TGTGCCAGCAGTTACTTTCGATTTTCGGCCCCGGAGGGCAATCAGCCCCAGCATTTT

D gene: TRBD1
J gene: TRBJ2-7
clone size: -
V gene: TRBV6-5
CDR3 protein: CASSSRQGNPYEQYF
CDR3 DNA: TGTGCCAGCAGTTCCCGACAGGGGAACCCCTACGAGCAGTACTTC

D gene: -
J gene: TRBJ2-2
clone size: -
V gene: TRBV6-5
CDR3 protein: CASSSSGGELFF
CDR3 DNA: TGTGCCAGCAGTTCAAGCGGCGGGGAGCTGTTTTTT

D gene: TRBD2
J gene: TRBJ2-2
clone size: many
V gene: TRBV5-1
CDR3 protein: CASSLGGGRTGELFF
CDR3 DNA: TGCGCCAGCAGCCTAGGCGGCGGGAGAACCGGGGAGCTGTTTTTT